Presented here are 24 T cell receptor beta chains from one specimen sequenced in a study of cytomegalovirus exposure and HLA in healthy donors. Sequencing used immunoSEQ multiplex PCR; TCRdb keeps in-frame clones, though not all of them. Among approximately 160,000 clones listed, roughly 80% were seen once. Sequencing used PBMCs. Receptors originate from a man under 40 in good health and CMV-seropositive.

The rearrangement uses TRBV28 and TRBJ1-1; 7 bases align to TRBD1. CDR1 and CDR2 from the germline V gene are MDHEN and SYDVKM. The V gene end was trimmed by 11 bases and the J gene end by 2 bases; junction bases not matched to a gene: 8. The CDR3 covers 13 residues. The CDR3 here is CAGARGRNTEAFF. CDR3 DNA: TGTGCCGGAGCCAGGGGGAGAAACACTGAAGCTTTCTTT.

The chain employs TRBV7-6 and TRBJ1-1; D uncertain. CDR3 length: 13 amino acids. Germline-derived CDR1 and CDR2 are SGHVS and FNYEAQ. Trimming stripped 3 bases from V and 2 bases from J, with 7 bases between. The DNA of the CDR3 is TGTGCCAGCAGCTTTAACGGTAACACTGAAGCTTTCTTT. Translated: CASSFNGNTEAFF.

This rearrangement joins TRBV27 to TRBJ2-3, with 7 bases matching TRBD1. There are 16 residues in the CDR3. Germline V gene sequence: CDR1 MNHEY, CDR2 SMNVEV (reference sequence). Losses at the gene ends were 0 bases for V and 2 bases for J; bases not matched to a gene: 5. This CDR3 is CASSLSRGPTTDTQYF. The DNA of the CDR3 is TGTGCCAGCAGTTTATCTAGGGGGCCAACCACAGATACGCAGTATTTT.

The chain's CDR3 is CASSPIDRPYEQYF. CDR3 in DNA: TGTGCCAGCAGCCCGATCGACAGACCCTACGAGCAGTACTTC. V is TRBV7-9 and J is TRBJ2-7, with D maybe TRBD1 (5 bases). Trimming removed 5 bases from V and 2 bases from J, with 13 bases in between. The CDR3 covers 14 residues. Germline-derived CDR1 and CDR2 are SEHNR and FQNEAQ (reference sequence).

The CDR3 region has the DNA TGTGCCAGCAGCTTAGCTCTACAGGGGGCCTCCTCCTCTGGAAACACCATATATTTT. Translating it yields CASSLALQGASSSGNTIYF. The V call is TRBV7-9, the J call TRBJ1-3; 9 nucleotides agree with TRBD1. The CDR3 has 19 residues. V lost 0 bases and J lost 0; bases outside the gene matches: 9. Germline CDR1 and CDR2: SEHNR and FQNEAQ (reference sequence).

The chain recombines TRBV7-9 with TRBJ2-2, with D possibly matching TRBD2 (5 bases). V lost 9 bases to trimming and J lost 7 bases, with 18 bases between them. The CDR3 loop spans 14 amino acids. Germline lookup yields CDR1 SEHNR and CDR2 FQNEAQ (reference sequence). Here the CDR3 DNA reads TGTGCCAGTTTGGAGACTGTTGGGAGCGGGGAGCTGTTTTTT. Translation gives CASLETVGSGELFF.

This clone was detected only a few times. Here the CDR3 DNA reads TGTGCCAGCAGTGAAATACCGGGAGGGAACACCGGGGAGCTGTTTTTT. The encoded protein is CASSEIPGGNTGELFF. The chain recombines TRBV6-1 with TRBJ2-2; 7 nucleotides match TRBD2. There are 16 residues in the CDR3. V was pared by 2 bases and J by 1 base, with 4 bases of the junction left unmatched. Looked up from germline, CDR1 is MNHNS and CDR2 is SASEGT.

V usage is TRBV12-5 and J usage is TRBJ2-1, with D tentatively TRBD2 (6 bases). Trimming removed 6 bases at V and 6 bases at J, with 18 bases between. The germline V gene encodes CDR1 LGHNT and CDR2 FRNRAP. This CDR3 is built from 15 residues. CDR3 DNA sequence: TGTGCTAGTGGCGGGGGTAGCGTGAGTTCCAATGAGCAGTTCTTC. It is translated as CASGGGSVSSNEQFF.

J is TRBJ2-1 and V is TRBV4-2; possible D gene TRBD2, 6 bases. Germline CDR1 is LGHNA and CDR2 is YNFKEQ. This CDR3 is 15 amino acids long. Between the trimmed V and J ends, which lost 3 bases and 5 bases, there was a span of 14 bases. The CDR3 sequence: CASSHSGESNNEQFF. The DNA for the CDR3 is TGTGCCAGCAGCCATTCGGGGGAGAGCAACAATGAGCAGTTCTTC.

The chain links TRBV7-2 to TRBJ2-7, with 8 bases aligning to TRBD1. The J segment lost 3 bases and the V segment lost 4 bases, leaving 11 bases of the junction unmatched. Per germline, CDR1 SGHTA and CDR2 FQGNSA. This CDR3 spans 16 amino acids. The DNA of the CDR3 is TGTGCCAGCAGCTCCAGGGGGACAGGTTTTGGCTACGAGCAGTACTTC. It specifies CASSSRGTGFGYEQYF.

This chain connects TRBV21-1 to TRBJ1-6; whether TRBD1, the table's D call, matches the DNA was not checked. TRBV21-1 is listed as a pseudogene. The CDR3 contains 15 residues. CDR3: CASSKARECNSPLHF. The CDR3 DNA sequence: TGTGCCAGCAGCAAAGCCAGGGAATGTAATTCACCCCTCCACTTT.

This chain joins TRBV29-1 and TRBJ2-5; 8 nucleotides match TRBD2. The CDR3 is made up of 12 amino acids. V gave up 4 bases and J gave up 5 bases; unmatched junction bases: 3. From germline, CDR1 is SQVTM and CDR2 ANQGSEA. CDR3 sequence: CSVGSGGETQYF. CDR3 DNA: TGCAGCGTTGGGTCGGGGGGGGAGACCCAGTACTTC.

The chain couples TRBV28 to TRBJ1-5; no definite D call. Trimming shortened V by 8 bases and J by 4 bases, and 18 bases separated the two germline ends. Per germline, CDR1 MDHEN and CDR2 SYDVKM. The CDR3 loop spans 15 amino acids. The CDR3: CASAGRRLANQPQHF. The CDR3 bases are TGTGCCAGCGCCGGGCGTCGACTAGCAAATCAGCCCCAGCATTTT.

The chain has TRBV18 and TRBJ1-3; 9 bases are shared with TRBD1. There are 16 residues in the CDR3. Looked up from germline, CDR1 is KGHSH and CDR2 is LQKENI. V lost 6 bases and J lost 2; bases outside the gene matches: 8. The CDR3 nucleotides are TGTGCCAGCTCCGCGAGGAGGGACAGGGCTGGAAACACCATATATTTT. Amino acids: CASSARRDRAGNTIYF.

The gene calls are TRBV28 and TRBJ2-2, with D possibly matching TRBD2 (6 bases). Germline CDR1 reads MDHEN; CDR2 reads SYDVKM. The V end was cut by 6 bases, the J end by 7 bases, with 9 bases between. There are 12 residues in the CDR3. The CDR3: CASRIGGGELFF. CDR3 DNA sequence: TGTGCCAGCAGAATCGGGGGCGGGGAGCTGTTTTTT. The complete variable domain, with remaining parts taken from reference TRBV28 and TRBJ2-2, reads DVKVTQSSRYLVKRTGEKVFLECVQDMDHENMFWYRQDPGLGLRLIYFSYDVKMKEKGDIPEGYSVSREKKERFSLILESASTNQTSMYLCASRIGGGELFFGEGSRLTVL.

V usage is TRBV25-1 and J usage is TRBJ2-4; D possibly corresponds to TRBD2 (5 bases). There are 16 residues in the CDR3. The germline CDR1 and CDR2 sequences are MGHDK and SYGVNS. V lost 3 bases and J 3 bases, leaving 15 bases between the germline ends. The CDR3 DNA sequence: TGTGCCAGCAGTGAGGTTCGGGGTTCGGGCAAAAACATTCAGTACTTC. The encoded protein is CASSEVRGSGKNIQYF.

In this sample, this clone turned up once. The rearrangement links TRBV28 to TRBJ2-7; the D is unclear. Trimming took off 6 bases at V and 1 base at J, with 13 bases between the two ends. This CDR3 is 14 amino acids long. CDR1 and CDR2 (germline): MDHEN, SYDVKM. The CDR3 coding sequence is TGTGCCAGCAGGGTGGGCACCGGTTCCTACGAGCAGTACTTC. Protein product: CASRVGTGSYEQYF. Full variable domain (remainder filled in from reference TRBV28 and TRBJ2-7): DVKVTQSSRYLVKRTGEKVFLECVQDMDHENMFWYRQDPGLGLRLIYFSYDVKMKEKGDIPEGYSVSREKKERFSLILESASTNQTSMYLCASRVGTGSYEQYFGPGTRLTVT.

The V call is TRBV10-1, the J call TRBJ2-1, with D unresolved. CDR3 length: 10 residues. The V and J ends lost 5 bases and 15 bases respectively, with 11 bases between them. CDR1 is WNHNN and CDR2 is SYGVQD in the germline V gene (reference sequence). The DNA of the CDR3 is TGCGCCAGCAGTAGGCCGCGGCGGTTCTTC. Translation: CASSRPRRFF.

This sequence joins TRBV28 and TRBJ1-6; TRBD1 matches at 7 bases. Looked up from germline, CDR1 is MDHEN and CDR2 is SYDVKM. The junction had 8 bases not matched to a gene; V was cut back by 3 bases and J by 9 bases. There are 15 residues in the CDR3. The CDR3 region is CASSLGGQRGSPLHF. In DNA form, the CDR3 reads TGTGCCAGCAGTTTGGGGGGACAGAGGGGTTCACCCCTCCACTTT.

This clone was counted ten times or more. This sequence joins TRBV15 and TRBJ1-2; 7 bases are shared with TRBD1. The CDR3 has 13 residues. The germline gives CDR1 LNHNV, CDR2 YYDKDF (reference sequence). V dropped 4 bases and J dropped 4; count of bases not matched to a gene: 3. The CDR3 spells CATSNRGRYGYTF. The CDR3 nucleotides are TGTGCCACCAGCAACAGGGGCCGCTATGGCTACACCTTC.

The chain is built from TRBV5-6 and TRBJ2-1; 11 nucleotides align to TRBD2. Unmatched junction bases numbered 6, after V lost 4 bases and J lost 6 bases. CDR3 length: 15 amino acids. CDR1 and CDR2 from the germline V gene are SGHDT and YYEEEE. The CDR3 coding sequence is TGTGCCAGCAGCCGTAGCGGGAGGGCCATCAATGAGCAGTTCTTC. Its protein is CASSRSGRAINEQFF. The full variable domain, with the rest looked up from reference TRBV5-6 and TRBJ2-1, is DAGVTQSPTHLIKTRGQQVTLRCSPKSGHDTVSWYQQALGQGPQFIFQYYEEEERQRGNFPDRFSGHQFPNYSSELNVNALLLGDSALYLCASSRSGRAINEQFFGPGTRLTVL.

A single count supports this clone. The V call is TRBV7-2, the J call TRBJ1-4; D gene ambiguous. V was pared by 6 bases and J by 6 bases, with 11 bases between. Germline lookup yields CDR1 SGHTA and CDR2 FQGNSA. The CDR3 is made up of 13 amino acids. The CDR3 DNA reads TGTGCCAGCAGTCTTGGGCGGGATGAAAAACTGTTTTTT. Translating gives CASSLGRDEKLFF.

This clone turned up a few times. This chain links TRBV6-5 with TRBJ1-2, with 7 positions matching TRBD1. The CDR3 covers 13 residues. V lost 4 bases, J lost 8 bases, and 7 bases stayed unmatched. CDR1 is MNHEY, CDR2 SVGAGI, per germline. Here the CDR3 reads CASSFRDSSGYTF. The CDR3 DNA reads TGTGCCAGCAGTTTCCGGGACAGTTCCGGCTACACCTTC.

V is TRBV28 and J is TRBJ2-2; TRBD1 agrees at 7 bases. With 5 bases clipped from V and 1 base from J, the junction kept 10 bases outside the gene matches. Germline CDR1 MDHEN, CDR2 SYDVKM. The CDR3 has 17 residues. CDR3 coding DNA: TGTGCCAGCAGTCGAATGGGACAGTCCATGAACACCGGGGAGCTGTTTTTT. Translation gives CASSRMGQSMNTGELFF.